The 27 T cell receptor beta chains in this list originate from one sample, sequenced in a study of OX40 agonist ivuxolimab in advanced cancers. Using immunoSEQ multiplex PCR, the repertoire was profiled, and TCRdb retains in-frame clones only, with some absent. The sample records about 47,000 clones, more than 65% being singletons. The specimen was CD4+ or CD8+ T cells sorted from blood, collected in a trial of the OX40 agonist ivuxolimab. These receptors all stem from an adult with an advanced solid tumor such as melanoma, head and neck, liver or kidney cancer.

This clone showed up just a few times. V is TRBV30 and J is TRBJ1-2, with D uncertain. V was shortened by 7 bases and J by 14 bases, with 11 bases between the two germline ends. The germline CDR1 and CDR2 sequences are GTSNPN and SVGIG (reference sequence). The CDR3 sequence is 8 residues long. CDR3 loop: CASSPGTF. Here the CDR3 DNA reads TGTGCCTCCTCCCCGGGGACCTTC.

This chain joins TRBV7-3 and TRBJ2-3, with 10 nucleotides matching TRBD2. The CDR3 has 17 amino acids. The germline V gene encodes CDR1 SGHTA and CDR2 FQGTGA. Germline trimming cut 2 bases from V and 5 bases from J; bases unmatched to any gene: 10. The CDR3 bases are TGTGCCAGCAGCTTAGTCCCGCTAGCGGGGGTTATAGATACGCAGTATTTT. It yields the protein CASSLVPLAGVIDTQYF.

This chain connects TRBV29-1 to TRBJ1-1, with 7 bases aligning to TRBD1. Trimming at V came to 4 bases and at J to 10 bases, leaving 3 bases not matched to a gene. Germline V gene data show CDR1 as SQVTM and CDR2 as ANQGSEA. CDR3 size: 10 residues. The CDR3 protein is CSVADRAAFF. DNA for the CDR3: TGCAGCGTTGCAGACAGGGCAGCTTTCTTT.

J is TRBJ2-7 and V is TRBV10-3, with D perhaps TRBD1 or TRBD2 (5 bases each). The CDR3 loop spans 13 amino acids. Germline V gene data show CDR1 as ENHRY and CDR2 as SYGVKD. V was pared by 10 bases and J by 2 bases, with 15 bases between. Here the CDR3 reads CATNWDGAYEQYF. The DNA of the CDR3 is TGTGCCACCAATTGGGACGGCGCCTACGAGCAGTACTTC.

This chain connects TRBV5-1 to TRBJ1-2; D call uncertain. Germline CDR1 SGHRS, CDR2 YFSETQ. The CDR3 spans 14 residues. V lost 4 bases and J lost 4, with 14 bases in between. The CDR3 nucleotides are TGCGCCAGCAGCACGACCGGGGAGGGCTATGGCTACACCTTC. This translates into CASSTTGEGYGYTF. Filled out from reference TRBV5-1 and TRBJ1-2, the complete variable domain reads KAGVTQTPRYLIKTRGQQVTLSCSPISGHRSVSWYQQTPGQGLQFLFEYFSETQRNKGNFPGRFSGRQFSNSRSEMNVSTLELGDSALYLCASSTTGEGYGYTFGSGTRLTVV.

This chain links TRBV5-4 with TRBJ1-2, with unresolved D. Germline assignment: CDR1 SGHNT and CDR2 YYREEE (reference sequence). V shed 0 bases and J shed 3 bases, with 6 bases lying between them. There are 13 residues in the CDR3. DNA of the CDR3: TGTGCCAGCAGCTTGGCGGCAGACTATGGCTACACCTTC. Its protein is CASSLAADYGYTF. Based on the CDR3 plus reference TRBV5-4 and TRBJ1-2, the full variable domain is ETGVTQSPTHLIKTRGQQVTLRCSSQSGHNTVSWYQQALGQGPQFIFQYYREEENGRGNFPPRFSGLQFPNYSSELNVNALELDDSALYLCASSLAADYGYTFGSGTRLTVV.

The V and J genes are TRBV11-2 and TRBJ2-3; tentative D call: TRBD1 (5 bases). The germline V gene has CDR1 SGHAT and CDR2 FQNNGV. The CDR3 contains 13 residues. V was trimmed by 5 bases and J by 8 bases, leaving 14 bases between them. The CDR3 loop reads CASSTVVDSTQYF. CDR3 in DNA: TGTGCCAGCAGCACCGTGGTTGACAGTACGCAGTATTTT. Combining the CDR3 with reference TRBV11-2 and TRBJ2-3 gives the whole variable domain EAGVAQSPRYKIIEKRQSVAFWCNPISGHATLYWYQQILGQGPKLLIQFQNNGVVDDSQLPKDRFSAERLKGVDSTLKIQPAKLEDSAVYLCASSTVVDSTQYFGPGTRLTVL.

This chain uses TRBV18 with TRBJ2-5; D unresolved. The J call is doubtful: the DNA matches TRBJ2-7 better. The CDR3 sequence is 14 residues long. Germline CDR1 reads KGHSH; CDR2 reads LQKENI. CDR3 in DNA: TGTGCCAGCTCGCCCGACGGTCGCTCCTACGAGCAGTACTTC. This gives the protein CASSPDGRSYEQYF.

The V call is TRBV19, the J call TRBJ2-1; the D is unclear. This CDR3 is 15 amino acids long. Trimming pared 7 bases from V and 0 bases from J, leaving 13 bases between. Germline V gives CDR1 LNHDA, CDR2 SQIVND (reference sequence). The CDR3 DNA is TGTGCCAGTAATGTTCGTCGGAGCTCCTACAATGAGCAGTTCTTC. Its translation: CASNVRRSSYNEQFF.

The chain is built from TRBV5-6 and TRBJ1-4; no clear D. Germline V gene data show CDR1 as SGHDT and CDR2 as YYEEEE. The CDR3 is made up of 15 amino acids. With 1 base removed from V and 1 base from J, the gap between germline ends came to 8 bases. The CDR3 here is CASSLYAGTNEKLFF. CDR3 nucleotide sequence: TGTGCCAGCAGCTTGTACGCCGGAACTAATGAAAAACTGTTTTTT.

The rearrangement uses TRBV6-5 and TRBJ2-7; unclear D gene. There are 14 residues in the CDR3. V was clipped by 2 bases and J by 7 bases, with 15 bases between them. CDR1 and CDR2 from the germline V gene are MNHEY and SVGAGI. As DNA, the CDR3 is TGTGCCAGCAGTTACCGGACGCTAGGTGAGGAGCAGTACTTC. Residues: CASSYRTLGEEQYF.

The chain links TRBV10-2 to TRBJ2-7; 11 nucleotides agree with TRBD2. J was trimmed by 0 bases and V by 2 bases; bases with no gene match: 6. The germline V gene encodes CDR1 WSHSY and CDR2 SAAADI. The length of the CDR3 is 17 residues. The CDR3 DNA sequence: TGCGCCAGCAGTGAGAGGTCTAGCGGGAGGCTCTCCTACGAGCAGTACTTC. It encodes CASSERSSGRLSYEQYF.

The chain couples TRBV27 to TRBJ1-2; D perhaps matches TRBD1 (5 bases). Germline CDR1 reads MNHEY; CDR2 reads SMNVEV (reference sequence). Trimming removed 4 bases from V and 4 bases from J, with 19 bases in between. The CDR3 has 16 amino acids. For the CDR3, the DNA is TGTGCCAGCAGTTCCCCCACCGGGGGGAGCGGCTATGGCTACACCTTC. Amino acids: CASSSPTGGSGYGYTF.

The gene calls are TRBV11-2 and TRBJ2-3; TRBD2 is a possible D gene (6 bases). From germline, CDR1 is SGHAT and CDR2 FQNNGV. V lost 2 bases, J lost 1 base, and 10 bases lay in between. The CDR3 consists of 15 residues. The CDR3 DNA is TGTGCCAGCAGCTTATCCATAGCGGGCACAGATACGCAGTATTTT. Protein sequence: CASSLSIAGTDTQYF.

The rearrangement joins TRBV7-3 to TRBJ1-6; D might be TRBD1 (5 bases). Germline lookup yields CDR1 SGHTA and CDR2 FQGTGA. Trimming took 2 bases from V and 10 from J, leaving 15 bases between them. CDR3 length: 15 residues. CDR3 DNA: TGTGCCAGCAGCTTAGCAAGGGTGGGGGAATCACCCCTCCACTTT. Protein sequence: CASSLARVGESPLHF.

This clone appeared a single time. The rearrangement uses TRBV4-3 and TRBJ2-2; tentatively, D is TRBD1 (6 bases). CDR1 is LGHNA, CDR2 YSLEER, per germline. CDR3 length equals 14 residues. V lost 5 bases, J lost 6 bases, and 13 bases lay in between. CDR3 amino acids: CASSARGGPGELFF. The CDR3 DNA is TGCGCCAGCAGCGCCCGAGGGGGACCCGGGGAGCTGTTTTTT.

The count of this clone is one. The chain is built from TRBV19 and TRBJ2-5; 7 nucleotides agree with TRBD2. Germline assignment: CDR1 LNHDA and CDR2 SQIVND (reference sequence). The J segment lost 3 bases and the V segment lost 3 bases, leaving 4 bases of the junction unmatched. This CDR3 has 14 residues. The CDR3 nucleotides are TGTGCCAGTAGTATGGTGGGAGGGAAAGAGACCCAGTACTTC. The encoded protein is CASSMVGGKETQYF. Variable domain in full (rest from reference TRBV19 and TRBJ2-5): DGGITQSPKYLFRKEGQNVTLSCEQNLNHDAMYWYRQDPGQGLRLIYYSQIVNDFQKGDIAEGYSVSREKKESFPLTVTSAQKNPTAFYLCASSMVGGKETQYFGPGTRLLVL.

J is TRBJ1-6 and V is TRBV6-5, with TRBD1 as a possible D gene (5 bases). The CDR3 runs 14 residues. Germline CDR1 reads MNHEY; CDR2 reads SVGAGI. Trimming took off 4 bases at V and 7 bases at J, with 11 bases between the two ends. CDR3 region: CASSSTASNSPLHF. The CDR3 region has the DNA TGTGCCAGCAGTTCGACAGCATCGAATTCACCCCTCCACTTT.

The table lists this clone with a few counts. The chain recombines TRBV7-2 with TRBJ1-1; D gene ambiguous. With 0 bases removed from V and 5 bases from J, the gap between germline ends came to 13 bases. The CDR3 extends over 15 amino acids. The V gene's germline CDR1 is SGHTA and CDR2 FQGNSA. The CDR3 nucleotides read TGTGCCAGCAGCTTAGCGGGGATCATATATACTGAAGCTTTCTTT. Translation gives CASSLAGIIYTEAFF.

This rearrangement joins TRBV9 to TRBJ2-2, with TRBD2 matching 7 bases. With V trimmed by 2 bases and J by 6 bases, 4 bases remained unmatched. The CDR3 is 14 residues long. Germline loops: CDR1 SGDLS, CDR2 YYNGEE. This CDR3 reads CASSVGLVPGELFF. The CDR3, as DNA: TGTGCCAGCAGCGTCGGACTAGTTCCCGGGGAGCTGTTTTTT. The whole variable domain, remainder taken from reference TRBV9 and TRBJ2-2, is DSGVTQTPKHLITATGQRVTLRCSPRSGDLSVYWYQQSLDQGLQFLIQYYNGEERAKGNILERFSAQQFPDLHSELNLSSLELGDSALYFCASSVGLVPGELFFGEGSRLTVL.

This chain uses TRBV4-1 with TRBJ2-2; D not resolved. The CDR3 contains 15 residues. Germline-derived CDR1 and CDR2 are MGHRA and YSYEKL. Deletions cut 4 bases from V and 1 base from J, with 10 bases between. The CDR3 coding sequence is TGCGCCAGCAGCCCCTTCGAGCGGAACACCGGGGAGCTGTTTTTT. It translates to CASSPFERNTGELFF.

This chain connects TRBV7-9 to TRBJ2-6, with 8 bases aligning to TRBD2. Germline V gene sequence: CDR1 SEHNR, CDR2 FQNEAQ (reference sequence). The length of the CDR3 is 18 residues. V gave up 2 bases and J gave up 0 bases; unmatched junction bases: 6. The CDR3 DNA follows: TGTGCCAGCAGCTTATTAGCGGGGCTCGTCTCTGGGGCCAACGTCCTGACTTTC. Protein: CASSLLAGLVSGANVLTF.

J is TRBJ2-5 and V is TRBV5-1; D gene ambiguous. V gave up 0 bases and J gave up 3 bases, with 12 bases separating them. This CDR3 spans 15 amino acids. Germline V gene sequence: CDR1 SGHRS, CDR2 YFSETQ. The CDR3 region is CASSLGTPHEETQYF. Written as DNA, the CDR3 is TGCGCCAGCAGCTTGGGGACCCCCCACGAAGAGACCCAGTACTTC.

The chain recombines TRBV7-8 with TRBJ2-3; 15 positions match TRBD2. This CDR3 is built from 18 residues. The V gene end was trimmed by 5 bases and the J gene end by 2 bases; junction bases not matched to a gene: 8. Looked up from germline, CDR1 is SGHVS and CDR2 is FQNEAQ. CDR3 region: CASSPRTSGRGNTDTQYF. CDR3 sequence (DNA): TGTGCCAGCAGCCCACGGACTAGCGGGAGGGGTAACACAGATACGCAGTATTTT. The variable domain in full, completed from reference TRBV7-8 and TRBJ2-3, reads GAGVSQSPRYKVAKRGQDVALRCDPISGHVSLFWYQQALGQGPEFLTYFQNEAQLDKSGLPSDRFFAERPEGSVSTLKIQRTQQEDSAVYLCASSPRTSGRGNTDTQYFGPGTRLTVL.

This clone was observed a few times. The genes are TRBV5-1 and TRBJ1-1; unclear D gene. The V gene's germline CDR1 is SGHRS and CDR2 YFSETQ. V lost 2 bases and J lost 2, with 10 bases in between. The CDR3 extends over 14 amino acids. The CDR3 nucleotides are TGCGCCAGCAGCTTACAGTATACTAACACTGAAGCTTTCTTT. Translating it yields CASSLQYTNTEAFF.

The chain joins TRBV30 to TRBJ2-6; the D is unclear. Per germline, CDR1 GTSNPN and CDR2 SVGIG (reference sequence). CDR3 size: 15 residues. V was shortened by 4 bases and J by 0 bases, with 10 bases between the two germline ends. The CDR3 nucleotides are TGTGCCTGGACCGTAGATAGCTCTGGGGCCAACGTCCTGACTTTC. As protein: CAWTVDSSGANVLTF.

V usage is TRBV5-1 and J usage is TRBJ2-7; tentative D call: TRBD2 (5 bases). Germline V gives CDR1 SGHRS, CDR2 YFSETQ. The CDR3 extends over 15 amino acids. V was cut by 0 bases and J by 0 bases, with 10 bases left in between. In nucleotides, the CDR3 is TGCGCCAGCAGCTTGGAGGGCGGGTCCTCCTACGAGCAGTACTTC. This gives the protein CASSLEGGSSYEQYF.